This TCR beta chain was found in a study of shared clonotypes between healthy human individuals. Study results and limitations: Relative to their counterparts shared across all four donors, non-shared clonotypes exhibited diminished generation probabilities. What limited the represented genetic and exposure-history diversity was the small number of donors.

Subsets obtained from CD4+ cells comprised CD45RA+ naive and CD45RA-negative memory cells. Measured with immunoSEQ multiplex PCR; TCRdb has only the in-frame clones, and not every one. The sample consists of hundreds of thousands of clones, about 96% of them appearing once. The junction had 7 bases not matched to a gene; V was cut back by 2 bases and J by 7 bases. Germline V gene sequence: CDR1 SGDLS, CDR2 YYNGEE. CDR3 size: 16 residues. Comments on this clone: Its target is not known.

The V and J genes are TRBV9 and TRBJ2-2; 11 bases are shared with TRBD2. This sequence was found in a woman in her twenties or thirties in good health. The specimen sequenced was naive CD4+ T cells sorted from blood. Documented subset: CD45RA+ positively selected. The DNA for the CDR3 is TGTGCCAGCAGCGTTAGCGGGAGGGCGAGGATCGGGGAGCTGTTTTTT. This translates into CASSVSGRARIGELFF.